The next 7 T cell receptor beta chains were all read from a single sample in a study of CD8 T cells in ankylosing spondylitis. TCRdb recomputed calls from the 5' RACE reads with MiXCR, one row per CDR3 protein. The data hold about 130,000 distinct CDR3 sequences, with roughly a tenth observed a single time. Specimen: blood, either unsorted or a sorted T cell fraction (not recorded which). The receptors stem from a male donor with ankylosing spondylitis or in good health (not recorded which).

This clonotype was seen many times. The rearrangement uses TRBV10-3 and TRBJ2-1; TRBD2 matches at 7 bases. The CDR3 runs 14 residues. Germline V gene lookup returns CDR1 ENHRY and CDR2 SYGVKD. V gave up 6 bases and J gave up 8 bases; unmatched junction bases: 10. DNA for the CDR3: TGTGCCATCAGCCAGAACGGGGGGTTCGATGAGCAGTTCTTC. Its protein product is CAISQNGGFDEQFF.

The chain links TRBV6-1 to TRBJ2-1; 8 positions agree with TRBD2. With 5 bases clipped from V and 5 bases from J, the junction kept 5 bases outside the gene matches. Germline CDR1 is MNHNS and CDR2 is SASEGT. The CDR3 length is 14 residues. CDR3 DNA: TGTGCCAGCAGTAGAACGGGAGGGAACAATGAGCAGTTCTTC. Its protein product is CASSRTGGNNEQFF.

This clonotype came up many times. This chain connects TRBV5-1 to TRBJ2-7; D is possibly TRBD2 (6 bases). Trimming removed 1 base at V and 9 bases at J, with 17 bases between. The CDR3 contains 14 residues. Germline V CDR1 and CDR2: SGHRS, YFSETQ. The CDR3 DNA sequence: TGCGCCAGCAGCTTGAGTCCAGGGTTCGGGGGGCAGTACTTC. Amino acid sequence: CASSLSPGFGGQYF. Full variable domain (missing parts from reference TRBV5-1 and TRBJ2-7): KAGVTQTPRYLIKTRGQQVTLSCSPISGHRSVSWYQQTPGQGLQFLFEYFSETQRNKGNFPGRFSGRQFSNSRSEMNVSTLELGDSALYLCASSLSPGFGGQYFGPGTRLTVT.

This clonotype was detected many times. V is TRBV5-1 and J is TRBJ2-5; 7 bases line up with TRBD1. CDR3 length: 15 residues. Germline lookup yields CDR1 SGHRS and CDR2 YFSETQ. J gave up 2 bases and V 1 base, and 5 bases lay outside the gene matches. The CDR3 nucleotides read TGCGCCAGCAGCTTGAGCCCGGGACAGCAAGAGACCCAGTACTTC. Its translation: CASSLSPGQQETQYF.

The sample holds many counts of this clonotype. The V and J genes are TRBV20-1 and TRBJ1-5; weak D call: TRBD1 (5 bases). Germline assignment: CDR1 DFQATT and CDR2 SNEGSKA (reference sequence). The CDR3 loop spans 15 amino acids. Trimming took 6 bases from V and 5 from J, leaving 20 bases between them. The CDR3 sequence is CSANSGSGVDQPQHF. CDR3 bases: TGCAGTGCAAATTCAGGTTCGGGGGTGGATCAGCCCCAGCATTTT.

This clonotype came up many times. The J gene is TRBJ1-6, the V gene TRBV7-2; no clear D gene. Germline assignment: CDR1 SGHTA and CDR2 FQGNSA. The CDR3 runs to 15 residues. Trimming pared 0 bases from V and 5 bases from J, leaving 8 bases between. In DNA, the CDR3 is TGTGCCAGCAGCTTAGCGCGAAGGGATAATTCACCCCTCCACTTT. This codes for CASSLARRDNSPLHF.

This clonotype has only a few counts. Written as DNA, the CDR3 is TGTGCCAGCAGCGACTCATATCTTGCGAACCAGTACTTC. Its protein is CASSDSYLANQYF. The rearrangement joins TRBV6-5 to TRBJ2-5; D remains unclear. Germline CDR1 and CDR2: MNHEY and SVGAGI. The CDR3 is 13 amino acids. The V and J ends lost 6 bases and 10 bases respectively, with 18 bases between them.